This T cell receptor (beta chain) was profiled in a study of T cell repertoires in cytomegalovirus infection. Study information: Recently identified HLA-C-restricted CMV epitopes were used, and well-studied HLA-B-restricted CMV epitopes were used as well. Evidence of both CMV infection and a matching HLA type came from public TCR beta signatures.

TCRdb processed the reads anew with MiXCR; each CDR3 protein has one entry. The sample shows approximately 990,000 distinct CDR3 sequences, more than 25% of them seen only once. This clonotype was counted between two and nine times. The antigen is unknown. Overall study results and limits: CMV-specific TCR beta clonotypes restricted by HLA-C dominated the ex vivo response. People with CMV and the relevant HLA were identified by cumulative public TCR beta family frequency.

Looked up from germline, CDR1 is LGHNA and CDR2 is YSLEER. The ends were cut back, 0 bases at V and 3 bases at J, with 9 bases in the middle. This CDR3 has 15 amino acids. The sequence was collected from a human donor in good health (CMV status not recorded). Some clones in this sample may be carry-over from other donors' samples. The rearrangement uses TRBV4-3 and TRBJ1-5, with D hard to call. This sample comprised cultured CD8+ T cells from PBMCs, obtained from culture after CMV antigen stimulation. CDR3 in DNA: TGCGCCAGCAGCCAAGATCAACGATACAATCAGCCCCAGCATTTT. It codes for CASSQDQRYNQPQHF.